The rows below give T cell receptor beta chains drawn from one sample of a study of T cells in Graves' hyperthyroidism and ophthalmopathy. TCRdb called the multiplex PCR reads again in MiXCR, with one record for every CDR3 protein. The sample records about 640,000 distinct CDR3 sequences, around 20% being singletons. The material sequenced was blood. The receptors originated from a man between 25 and 39 years old with Graves' ophthalmopathy. The CDR3 runs from the conserved cysteine through the conserved F or W. Each record gives: V gene, D gene, clone size, J gene, CDR3 protein, CDR3 DNA. D genes are given only for firm matches. The size field is filled for only some rows; it gives once, few, many or a size class.

TRBV16	.	.	TRBJ2-7	CASSQSPSFAEQYF	TGTGCCAGCAGCCAATCCCCTAGCTTTGCCGAGCAGTACTTC
TRBV12-3/TRBV12-4	.	few	TRBJ1-1	CASRLRERSTEAFF	TGTGCCAGCAGACTCAGGGAGAGGAGCACTGAAGCTTTCTTT
TRBV20-1	TRBD2	.	TRBJ2-2	CSARDRAGGWTGELFF	TGCAGTGCTAGAGATAGGGCGGGGGGCTGGACCGGGGAGCTGTTTTTT
TRBV4-2	.	few	TRBJ1-1	CASSGSGLWGEAFF	TGTGCCAGCAGTGGGTCCGGCCTTTGGGGTGAAGCTTTCTTT
TRBV29-1	.	.	TRBJ2-2	CSGAGSSSGELFF	TGCAGCGGTGCCGGGTCGAGCAGCGGGGAGCTGTTTTTT
TRBV28	.	.	TRBJ1-1	CAIATGMNTEAFF	TGTGCCATCGCGACAGGAATGAACACTGAAGCTTTCTTT
TRBV27	.	few	TRBJ1-5	CATSETGFALFHQPQHF	TGTGCCACATCGGAAACAGGGTTCGCATTGTTTCATCAGCCCCAGCATTTT
TRBV7-2	TRBD2	many	TRBJ2-1	CARAIAGGRGEQFF	TGTGCCAGGGCCATAGCGGGAGGCCGGGGTGAGCAGTTCTTC
TRBV20-1	.	.	TRBJ1-5	CSARDSNDQPQHF	TGCAGTGCTAGAGACAGTAACGATCAGCCCCAGCATTTT
TRBV28	.	many	TRBJ2-7	CASSPRVLPYEQYF	TGTGCCAGCAGCCCTCGCGTCCTACCCTACGAGCAGTACTTC
TRBV28	.	few	TRBJ1-1	CASTSGQFMNTEVFF	TGTGCCAGCACGTCAGGACAGTTTATGAACACTGAAGTTTTCTTT
TRBV11-2	.	many	TRBJ2-7	CASSLVWQESYEQYF	TGTGCCAGCAGCTTAGTCTGGCAGGAATCCTACGAGCAGTACTTC
TRBV28	TRBD1	many	TRBJ1-1	CASRDRVGTEAFF	TGTGCCAGCAGGGACAGGGTCGGCACTGAAGCTTTCTTT